Following are 10 T cell receptor beta chains from one sample sequenced in a study of T cells in Graves' hyperthyroidism and ophthalmopathy. RNA transcripts were the template for amplifying TCR beta CDR3 regions. Carried out on the TCR CDR3, a first-round RT-PCR used the HTBI primer set. From the multiplex PCR reads, TCRdb called clonotypes with MiXCR, one entry per CDR3 protein. The sample includes roughly 570,000 distinct CDR3 sequences, approximately 44% of them seen just once. The specimen was peripheral blood or thyroid tissue (not recorded which). The receptors were sampled from an adult woman with Graves' disease, either hyperthyroidism or ophthalmopathy (not recorded which).

This clonotype occurred a few times. The chain joins TRBV28 to TRBJ1-6, with 9 bases aligning to TRBD1. J lost 4 bases, V lost 10 bases, and 5 bases had no gene match. Germline V gives CDR1 MDHEN, CDR2 SYDVKM. The CDR3 covers 14 residues. CDR3 protein: CATLGTGYNSPLHF. CDR3 bases: TGTGCCACCCTTGGGACAGGGTATAATTCACCCCTCCACTTT.

Details on this clonotype: This could be a read error, since a much larger clone is one nucleotide away. The gene calls are TRBV11-1 and TRBJ2-7, with 7 bases that match TRBD1. In germline, CDR1 is SGHAT, CDR2 FQDESV (reference sequence). The CDR3 spans 16 residues. V shed 5 bases, J shed 2 bases, and the junction held 12 bases outside the gene matches. As DNA, the CDR3 is TGTGCCAGCAGCCCGGATACAGGGGCCCCCCCCTACGAGCAGTACTTC. This translates into CASSPDTGAPPYEQYF.

V and J are TRBV7-9 and TRBJ2-4; the D is unclear. V lost 6 bases and J lost 1, with 10 bases in between. This CDR3 has 14 residues. Germline values: CDR1 SEHNR, CDR2 FQNEAQ (reference sequence). CDR3 region: CASSRVIAKNIQYF. CDR3 coding DNA: TGTGCCAGCAGTAGAGTTATCGCCAAAAACATTCAGTACTTC.

This sequence joins TRBV2 and TRBJ1-4; possible D gene TRBD1, 5 bases. The V gene lost 8 bases and the J gene lost 8 bases, with 18 bases spanning the gap. Per germline, CDR1 SNHLY and CDR2 FYNNEI. This CDR3 contains 14 residues. CDR3 sequence (DNA): TGTGCCAGCCGGATGGGGGTTAGTAGGGAAAAACTGTTTTTT. Translation: CASRMGVSREKLFF.

As concerns this clonotype: Because it lacks the conserved phenylalanine or tryptophan at the end, this CDR3 is likely a read error. No DNA is shown, since the ends of the CDR3 on it are uncertain; the CDR3 is the one TCRdb lists. This chain joins TRBV5-1 and TRBJ1-3; TRBD1, the table's D call, was not compared with the DNA. The V gene's germline CDR1 is SGHRS and CDR2 YFSETQ. The CDR3 totals 9 residues, both ends included. The CDR3 spells CASSPGTEV.

In its sample, this clonotype was seen many times. Here the CDR3 reads CATSNPDWGSYEQYF. DNA of the CDR3: TGTGCCACCAGCAACCCGGATTGGGGCTCCTACGAGCAGTACTTC. This chain joins TRBV15 and TRBJ2-7; D is ambiguous. Trimming pared 4 bases from V and 0 bases from J, leaving 13 bases between. Germline values: CDR1 LNHNV, CDR2 YYDKDF (reference sequence). The CDR3 consists of 15 residues.

This chain uses TRBV7-9 with TRBJ2-1; TRBD2 matches at 15 bases. Germline V lookup: CDR1 SEHNR, CDR2 FQNEAQ (reference sequence). V lost 3 bases to trimming and J lost 7 bases; unmatched junction nucleotides: 1. This CDR3 comprises 15 residues. CDR3 bases: TGTGCCAGCAGCTTCGGGACTAGCGGGAGGAATGAGCAGTTCTTC. This encodes CASSFGTSGRNEQFF.

V is TRBV20-1 and J is TRBJ2-5; D unresolved. The CDR3 length is 13 residues. The germline V and J ends were trimmed by 5 bases and 0 bases, with 10 bases remaining between them. Looked up from germline, CDR1 is DFQATT and CDR2 is SNEGSKA (reference sequence). CDR3 amino acids: CSAPTADQETQYF. CDR3 DNA: TGCAGTGCTCCGACGGCAGACCAAGAGACCCAGTACTTC.

V gene TRBV10-3 combines with J gene TRBJ1-1; possibly TRBD1 for D (6 bases). Trimming removed 4 bases from V and 0 bases from J, with 12 bases in between. The V gene's germline CDR1 is ENHRY and CDR2 SYGVKD. The CDR3 consists of 15 residues. This CDR3 is CAISAGDNMNTEAFF. The CDR3 DNA reads as TGTGCCATCAGTGCTGGGGACAATATGAACACTGAAGCTTTCTTT.

To note about this clonotype: Being one base from a much bigger clone, this may be a read error. The V and J genes are TRBV11-2 and TRBJ2-7, with 10 positions matching TRBD2. Germline lookup yields CDR1 SGHAT and CDR2 FQNNGV. The CDR3 totals 15 residues. CDR3 in DNA: TGTGCCAGCGGCTTAGGACTAGCGGTCACCTACGAGCAGTACTTC. It encodes CASGLGLAVTYEQYF. The full variable domain, rest sourced from reference TRBV11-2 and TRBJ2-7, is EAGVAQSPRYKIIEKRQSVAFWCNPISGHATLYWYQQILGQGPKLLIQFQNNGVVDDSQLPKDRFSAERLKGVDSTLKIQPAKLEDSAVYLCASGLGLAVTYEQYFGPGTRLTVT.